The source of this T cell receptor beta chain is a study of T cells after yellow fever vaccination. General study findings and limits: Most clones from primary vaccination resurfaced after the booster (about 96% CD4, around 91% CD8). The CD4 and CD8 compartments had a small share of their clonotypes in common. Weaker overall, the secondary response nonetheless peaked faster (day 5 versus 15).

Researchers made TCR cDNA using 5'RACE template switching, and this step added a universal primer site and UMIs. One entry per CDR3 protein, called by TCRdb with MiXCR from the 5' RACE reads. The table includes approximately 580,000 distinct CDR3 sequences, about a sixth detected once. Trimming removed 3 bases at V and 6 bases at J, with 10 bases between. The CDR3 loop spans 13 amino acids. CDR1 is SGDLS, CDR2 YYNGEE, per germline. With regard to this clonotype: No antigen is known for it.

This chain connects TRBV9 to TRBJ1-5; TRBD1 is a possible D gene (5 bases). This TCR came from a man in his late teens or twenties who received the YFV17D yellow fever vaccine. The sequences come from PBMCs, collected less than 6 days after the first yellow fever vaccination. The CDR3 nucleotides are TGTGCCAGCAGCGGGGACCAAGGTCAGCCCCAGCATTTT. Protein product: CASSGDQGQPQHF.